This T cell receptor (beta chain) was sequenced during a study of shared clonotypes between healthy human individuals. Study-level information: Ranging from 18 to 49 in age, donors were two women and three men.

General observations from the study: Four donors showed sharing of about 5.5% of naive CD4 clonotypes.

This clone appeared a single time. The antigen is undetermined. Germline trimming cut 9 bases from V and 8 bases from J; bases unmatched to any gene: 12. Germline-derived CDR1 and CDR2 are LNHDA and SQIVND (reference sequence). This CDR3 region has 15 residues. The data were produced by immunoSEQ multiplex PCR, yet TCRdb's version contains in-frame clones alone and is incomplete. The sample lists 2 million to 2.5 million clones; roughly 90% were seen once. The sample comprised naive CD4+ T cells from PBMCs. Subset meaning: CD45RA+ positively selected. This TCR was sampled from a man aged 18-30 years in good health. Some clones in this sample may be carry-over from other donors' samples. This sequence joins TRBV19 and TRBJ2-1; TRBD2 agrees at 11 bases. CDR3 sequence reads: CARTIPTSGRDEQFF. As DNA, the CDR3 is TGTGCCAGGACCATACCCACTAGCGGGAGAGATGAGCAGTTCTTC.